The 5 T cell receptor beta chains listed next were all sequenced from one sample in a study of cytomegalovirus exposure and HLA in healthy donors (dated 2017 in TCRdb). Receptor libraries were prepared by the immunoSEQ multiplex PCR assay. For the multiplex PCR, a mixture combining 60 forward primers for TCR Vbeta segments and 13 reverse primers for TCR Jbeta segments was used. This immuneACCESS table, as held by TCRdb, lists in-frame sequences with V and J called but not all clones. Of the missing ones, under half trace to an unresolved V gene in checked studies; the others have no known cause. The sample profile shows around 140,000 clones; 8.9% of them were found once. 6.5% to 9% of the sample belongs to the ten largest clones. Sequencing was done on a sample of PBMCs. The receptors were gathered from a woman aged 40 to 49 in good health and CMV-seropositive.

Only a few counts were recorded for this clone. J is TRBJ2-1 and V is TRBV7-2, with TRBD2 matching over 9 bases. With V trimmed by 5 bases and J by 4 bases, 9 bases remained unmatched. The CDR3 spans 16 residues. Germline CDR1 reads SGHTA; CDR2 reads FQGNSA. In nucleotides, the CDR3 is TGTGCCAGCAGCCCTTTCGGCGGGGGGGCATACAATGAGCAGTTCTTC. Protein: CASSPFGGGAYNEQFF.

The rearrangement uses TRBV29-1 and TRBJ2-1, with D hard to call. Germline V gene sequence: CDR1 SQVTM, CDR2 ANQGSEA. The CDR3 runs 13 residues. Trimming removed 4 bases at V and 0 bases at J, with 7 bases between. The CDR3 here is CSVGQDSYNEQFF. The CDR3 nucleotides read TGCAGCGTTGGGCAGGACTCCTACAATGAGCAGTTCTTC.

This clone has a handful of counts. The chain combines TRBV19 with TRBJ2-7; 8 nucleotides agree with TRBD1. Germline values: CDR1 LNHDA, CDR2 SQIVND (reference sequence). This CDR3 region has 15 residues. After removal of 4 bases from V and 2 bases from J, the junction contained 7 bases not matched to a gene. The CDR3 sequence is CASSTDRAGTYEQYF. The CDR3 bases are TGTGCCAGTAGTACGGACAGGGCAGGAACCTACGAGCAGTACTTC.

The table lists this clone with a few counts. The V and J genes are TRBV10-2 and TRBJ2-7; TRBD1 might be the D (5 bases). V dropped 7 bases and J dropped 9 bases, with 19 bases sitting between them. The CDR3 is 13 residues long. Germline CDR1 and CDR2: WSHSY and SAAADI. The CDR3 loop reads CASTMGQGLWQYF. CDR3 bases: TGCGCCAGCACAATGGGCCAGGGATTATGGCAGTACTTC.

The chain joins TRBV19 to TRBJ2-7; D remains ambiguous. V was pared by 1 base and J by 7 bases, with 5 bases between. This CDR3 is built from 11 residues. Germline values: CDR1 LNHDA, CDR2 SQIVND (reference sequence). CDR3 region: CASSIGREQYF. The CDR3 DNA reads as TGTGCCAGTAGTATAGGCAGGGAGCAGTACTTC.